This paragraph covers one T cell receptor (beta chain) sequence. Its antigen is as yet unknown. This sample was taken from a study of T cell responses to AZD1222 COVID-19 vaccine. Study-level points and caveats: Along spike, vaccine-associated CD4 TCRs were found throughout, with dominance at 160-218 and 743-854. Spike-specific TCRs gained breadth and depth after people received two AZD1222 doses. Among the donors, most were white British and more were female, and clonal diversity was possibly underestimated. Sampling captured repertoires only after the peak T cell response.

Data came from immunoSEQ multiplex PCR; TCRdb stores just in-frame clones and leaves some out. The sample comprises about 110,000 clones, about 85% of which are singletons, and approximately 6.2% rests with the top ten. The receptor comes from an adult in good health. Sequences were derived from peripheral blood, sampled on day 0 of AZD1222 vaccination.

CDR3 DNA: TGTGCCAGCAGCTTAGCGCTCGGGAACGGGGATACGCAGTATTTT. Its translation is CASSLALGNGDTQYF. V is TRBV7-2 and J is TRBJ2-3; D might be TRBD2 (5 bases). In germline, CDR1 is SGHTA, CDR2 FQGNSA. Between the trimmed V and J ends, which lost 0 bases and 6 bases, there was a span of 13 bases. This CDR3 region has 15 residues.